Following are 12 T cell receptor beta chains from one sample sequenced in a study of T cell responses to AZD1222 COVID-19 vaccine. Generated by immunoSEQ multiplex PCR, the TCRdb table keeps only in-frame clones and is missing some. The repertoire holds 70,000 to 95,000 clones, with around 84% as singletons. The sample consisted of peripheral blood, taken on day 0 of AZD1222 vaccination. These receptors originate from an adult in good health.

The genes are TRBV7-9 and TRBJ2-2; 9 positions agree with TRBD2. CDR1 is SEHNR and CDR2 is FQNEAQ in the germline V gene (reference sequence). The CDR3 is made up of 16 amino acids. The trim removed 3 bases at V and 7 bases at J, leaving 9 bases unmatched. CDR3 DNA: TGTGCCAGCAGCTTCGTCCCGGGACTAGCAATCGGGGAGCTGTTTTTT. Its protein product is CASSFVPGLAIGELFF.

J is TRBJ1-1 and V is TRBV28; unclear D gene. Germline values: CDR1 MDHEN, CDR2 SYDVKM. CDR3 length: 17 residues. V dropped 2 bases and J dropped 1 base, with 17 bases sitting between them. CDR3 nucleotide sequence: TGTGCCAGCAGTTTAGGCGTGCTCCGGACTACGAACACTGAAGCTTTCTTT. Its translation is CASSLGVLRTTNTEAFF.

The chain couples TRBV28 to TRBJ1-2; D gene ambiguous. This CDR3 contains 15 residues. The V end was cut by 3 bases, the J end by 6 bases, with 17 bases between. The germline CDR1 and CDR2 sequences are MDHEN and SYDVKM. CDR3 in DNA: TGTGCCAGCAGTTTCCACGCCGGGGTTCCTAATGGCTACACCTTC. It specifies CASSFHAGVPNGYTF.

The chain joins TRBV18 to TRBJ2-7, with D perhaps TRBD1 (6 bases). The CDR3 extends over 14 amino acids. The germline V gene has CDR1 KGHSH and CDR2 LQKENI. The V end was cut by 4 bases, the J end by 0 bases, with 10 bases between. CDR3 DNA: TGTGCCAGCTCACTCTCGGACAGCTCCTACGAGCAGTACTTC. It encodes CASSLSDSSYEQYF.

The CDR3 DNA is TGTGCCAGCAGCCAAGCAGGGGGCTTGACTGAAGCTTTCTTT. Translated, it gives CASSQAGGLTEAFF. This chain connects TRBV3-1 (or the pseudogene TRBV3-2) to TRBJ1-1; TRBD1 aligns across 8 bases. J was trimmed by 5 bases and V by 1 base; bases with no gene match: 3. CDR3 length equals 14 residues. The V gene's germline CDR1 is LGHDT and CDR2 YNNKEL (reference sequence).

The CDR3 region is CSASHSTANTGELFF. Written as DNA, the CDR3 is TGCAGTGCTAGTCATAGCACAGCGAACACCGGGGAGCTGTTTTTT. The chain employs TRBV20-1 and TRBJ2-2, with D unresolved. Trimming shortened V by 3 bases and J by 0 bases, and 11 bases separated the two germline ends. This CDR3 has 15 amino acids. Per the germline V gene, CDR1 is DFQATT and CDR2 is SNEGSKA (reference sequence).

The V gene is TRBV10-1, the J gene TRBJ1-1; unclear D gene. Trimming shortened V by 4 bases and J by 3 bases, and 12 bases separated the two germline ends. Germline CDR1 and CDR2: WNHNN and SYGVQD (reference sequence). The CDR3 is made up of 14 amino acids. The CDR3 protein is CASSGAPKDTEAFF. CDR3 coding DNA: TGCGCCAGCAGTGGAGCCCCAAAGGACACTGAAGCTTTCTTT.

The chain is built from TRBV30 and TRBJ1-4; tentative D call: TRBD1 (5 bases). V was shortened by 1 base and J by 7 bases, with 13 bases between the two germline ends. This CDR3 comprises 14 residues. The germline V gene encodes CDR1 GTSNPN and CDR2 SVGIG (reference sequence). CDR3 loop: CAWSGDGRAEKLFF. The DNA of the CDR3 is TGTGCCTGGAGTGGGGACGGCAGGGCTGAAAAACTGTTTTTT.

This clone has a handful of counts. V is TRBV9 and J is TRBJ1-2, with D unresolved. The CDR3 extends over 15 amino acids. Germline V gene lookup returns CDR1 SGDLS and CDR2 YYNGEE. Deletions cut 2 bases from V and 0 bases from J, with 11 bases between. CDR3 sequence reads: CASSVQSSSNYGYTF. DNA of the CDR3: TGTGCCAGCAGCGTTCAGAGCAGCTCTAACTATGGCTACACCTTC.

CDR3 protein: CASSQDRGVNEKLFF. The DNA of the CDR3 is TGTGCCAGCAGCCAAGATCGAGGTGTCAATGAAAAACTGTTTTTT. The V gene is TRBV3-1 (or the pseudogene TRBV3-2), the J gene TRBJ1-4; no firm D call. CDR1 and CDR2 (germline): LGHDT, YNNKEL (reference sequence). The CDR3 length is 15 residues. The ends were cut back, 0 bases at V and 5 bases at J, with 10 bases in the middle.

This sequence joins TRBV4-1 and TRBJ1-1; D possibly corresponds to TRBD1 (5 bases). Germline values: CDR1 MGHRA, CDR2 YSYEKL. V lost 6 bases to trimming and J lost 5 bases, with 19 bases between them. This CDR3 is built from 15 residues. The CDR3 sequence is CASSLGVSPMTEAFF. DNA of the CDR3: TGCGCCAGCAGTCTAGGGGTATCACCGATGACTGAAGCTTTCTTT.

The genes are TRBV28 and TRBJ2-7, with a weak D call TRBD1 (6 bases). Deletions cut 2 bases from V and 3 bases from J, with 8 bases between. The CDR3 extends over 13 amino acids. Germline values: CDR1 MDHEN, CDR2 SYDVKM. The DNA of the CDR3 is TGTGCCAGCAGTTTAAAACAGGGCTACGAGCAGTACTTC. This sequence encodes CASSLKQGYEQYF.